This T cell receptor beta chain was captured in a study of T cells in Graves' hyperthyroidism and ophthalmopathy (dated by TCRdb to the late 2010s). Looking at the study overall: Peripheral blood samples were taken at initial diagnosis, before any treatment was given. In addition, the study compared T-cell repertoires in thyroid tissue and in blood from about 6 Graves' hyperthyroidism patients. TCR Vbeta CDR3 sequencing of some 140 peripheral blood samples (roughly 41 ophthalmopathy, roughly 72 hyperthyroidism and some 17 progressor patients) is reported in the paper. After sampling, hyperthyroidism patients received methimazole starting at 30 mg daily, and ophthalmopathy patients received high-dose intravenous methylprednisolone. Prospective prediction of ophthalmopathy was tested in an independent validation cohort of 18 hyperthyroidism patients and around 16 patients who later progressed to ophthalmopathy. TCR V-J signatures able to tell the groups apart were searched for in a discovery cohort of 90 to 100 patients, of whom around 42 had Graves' ophthalmopathy and roughly 58 had stable Graves' hyperthyroidism. The approximately 97 discovery patients were randomly divided into training and test sets at a 7:3 ratio.

Overall results and qualifications from the work: Ophthalmopathy was separated from stable hyperthyroidism by a 13 V-J signature model, with about 86% sensitivity and roughly 81% specificity obtained in cross-validation and 80%/75% obtained in testing. Most expanded thyroid clonotypes (frequency above 0.001) were also found in blood, which suggests that blood repertoires may mirror thyroid immune responses. In validation, the model predicted progression to ophthalmopathy with over 60% sensitivity and roughly 75% specificity, a median of 6.5 months before onset. Sample size was not statistically predetermined, and blinding of investigators to group allocation was not performed.

A single count supports this clonotype. The target of this receptor is not known. A much larger clone lies one base from this, so it may be a read error. Stable Graves' hyperthyroidism was defined as the absence of progression to ophthalmopathy over 18 months of follow-up. Hyperthyroidism patients were newly diagnosed, had a disease duration of under 2 months, and were aged 18 to 65 years. Any patient with an uncontrolled infection, another autoimmune disease, pregnancy or lactation was excluded. Clinical symptoms, serum thyroxine and TRAb, thyroid ultrasound, and orbital computed tomography formed the basis for the diagnoses. PBMCs were separated from under 11 ml of fresh peripheral blood using Ficoll-Paque density gradient centrifugation. Total RNA was extracted with Trizol reagent, and quality was checked on an Agilent 2100 Bioanalyzer. Amplification of TCR beta CDR3 regions was carried out from RNA transcripts. A first-round RT-PCR of the TCR CDR3 used the HTBI primer set with the Qiagen OneStep RT-PCR kit. The libraries were constructed in a second round of multiplex PCR and then size-selected and purified. Paired-end sequencing of the libraries was performed with 100 bp reads on an Illumina HiSeq2000. The original pipeline was this. SOAPnuke was used to process the raw data, with reads discarded if the reads contained adapters or uncalled bases, had a mean Phred below 15, or lacked an exact constant-primer or identifier match. COPE v1.2.5 was used to merge the high-quality paired reads, and each unique nucleotide sequence was defined as a clonotype. MiTCR v1.1 was used to align the clonotypes against IMGT TRBV, TRBD and TRBJ reference segments. The analysis included only V-J combinations with a frequency above 0.0001, which together covered 99% to 99.2% of the repertoires. The TCS score was defined as the ratio of F50 (clonal expansion) to E x V (chaos), calculated using BLOSUM62-based TCRdist between CDR3 peptides within each V-J. Welch's t-statistics and random forest reduced around 550 V-J features to 10 to 15, which were used in a naive Bayes classifier (R e1071). TCRdb reprocessed the public reads (quality trimming at Q25 with fastp, clone calling with MiXCR) and kept in-frame beta chains. Rows merge per CDR3 protein into single entries with the most common DNA and genes. These V and J calls originate from TCRdb's pipeline instead of the authors' own analysis. The sample contains some 210,000 distinct CDR3 sequences, 17% of them found a single time. The ten largest clones represent 50% of the sample.

The germline V gene (reference sequence) yields LNHNV for CDR1 and YYDKDF for CDR2. V and J lose 0 bases and 5 bases, and a span of 13 bases separates them. The CDR3 covers 15 residues, taking in both the cysteine and the phenylalanine. The CDR3 DNA has 45 bases and is translated from base 1. This sequence uses TRBV15 and TRBJ2-5; the D gene assignment is perhaps TRBD1 or TRBD2, with each matching 5 bases. The sequenced sample was blood. The sequence derives from a man aged 50 to 60 with Graves' hyperthyroidism. The CDR3 reads as follows: CATSREIGGAETQYF. The sequenced DNA: TGTGCCACCAGCAGAGAAATTGGGGGAGCGGAGACCCAGTACTTC.